What follows describes a single T cell receptor beta chain. Its antigen is still unknown. This specimen comes from a study of regulatory T cells in long-lasting Graves disease. Investigators prepared the TCR beta libraries by applying iRepertoire HTBI primers and Arm-PCR of CDR3 regions. Per the authors' pipeline: In the combined samples, some 59 TRBV and 15 or so TRBJ segments were identified. TCRdb passed the multiplex PCR reads through MiXCR, listing each CDR3 protein once. The V and J calls reflect TCRdb's pipeline rather than the authors' work. Of about 610,000 distinct CDR3 sequences listed, about 16% were seen once; the top ten hold more than 10%. CDR3 length: 14 amino acids. Trimming at V came to 7 bases and at J to 2 bases, leaving 7 bases not matched to a gene. Germline V gives CDR1 LNHDA, CDR2 SQIVND (reference sequence). Notes on the study in general: There was favoring of TRBV28, TRBJ1-2 and TRBJ2-5 in persistent disease.

Indicated time point: newly diagnosed GD, antithyroid drugs for less than 3 months. Making the TCR library involved RNA that had been extracted from PBMCs. The same data also contributed to another study, on T cells in Graves' hyperthyroidism and ophthalmopathy.

The chain uses TRBV19 and TRBJ2-7, with 8 bases fitting TRBD1. The receptor's source is a man younger than 30 with Graves disease. Here the sequenced sample was peripheral blood mononuclear cells (PBMCs), taken at new diagnosis, from a patient treated with antithyroid drugs. The CDR3 spells CASTVDRDTYEQYF. The CDR3 nucleotides read TGTGCCAGTACGGTGGACAGGGATACCTACGAGCAGTACTTC.